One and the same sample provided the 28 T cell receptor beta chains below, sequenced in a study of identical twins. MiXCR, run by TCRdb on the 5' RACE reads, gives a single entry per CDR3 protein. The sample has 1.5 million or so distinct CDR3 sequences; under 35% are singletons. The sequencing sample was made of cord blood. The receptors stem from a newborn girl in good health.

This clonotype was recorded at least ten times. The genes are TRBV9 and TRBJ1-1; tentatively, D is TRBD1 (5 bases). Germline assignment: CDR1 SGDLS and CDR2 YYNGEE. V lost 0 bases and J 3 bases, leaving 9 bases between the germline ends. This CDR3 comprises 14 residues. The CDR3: CASSVVGRDTEAFF. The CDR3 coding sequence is TGTGCCAGCAGCGTAGTAGGCAGGGACACTGAAGCTTTCTTT.

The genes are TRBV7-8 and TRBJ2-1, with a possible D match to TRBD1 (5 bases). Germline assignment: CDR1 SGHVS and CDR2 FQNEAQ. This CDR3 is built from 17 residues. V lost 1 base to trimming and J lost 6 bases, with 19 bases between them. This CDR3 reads CASSLGFRRTNLNEQFF. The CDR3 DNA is TGTGCCAGCAGCTTAGGGTTTAGAAGGACAAATCTCAATGAGCAGTTCTTC.

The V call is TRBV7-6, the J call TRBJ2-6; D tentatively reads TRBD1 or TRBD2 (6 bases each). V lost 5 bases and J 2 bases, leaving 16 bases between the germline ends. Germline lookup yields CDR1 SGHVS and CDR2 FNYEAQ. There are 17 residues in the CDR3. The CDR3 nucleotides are TGTGCCAGCAGCGAAAAACTTGGGGGGCCTGGGGCCAACGTCCTGACTTTC. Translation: CASSEKLGGPGANVLTF.

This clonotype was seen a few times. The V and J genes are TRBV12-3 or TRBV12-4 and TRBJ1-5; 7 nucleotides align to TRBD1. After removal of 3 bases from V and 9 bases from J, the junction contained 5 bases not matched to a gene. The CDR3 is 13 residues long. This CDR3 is CASSLHRGAPQHF. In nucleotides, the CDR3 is TGTGCCAGCAGTTTGCACAGGGGTGCGCCCCAGCATTTT.

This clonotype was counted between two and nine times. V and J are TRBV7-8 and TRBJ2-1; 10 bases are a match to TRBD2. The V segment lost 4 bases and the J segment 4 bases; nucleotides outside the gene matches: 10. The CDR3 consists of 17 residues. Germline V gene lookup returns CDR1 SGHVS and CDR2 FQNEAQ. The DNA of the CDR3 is TGTGCCAGCAGCTCTAGCCGGCTAGCGGGGGCATACAATGAGCAGTTCTTC. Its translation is CASSSSRLAGAYNEQFF.

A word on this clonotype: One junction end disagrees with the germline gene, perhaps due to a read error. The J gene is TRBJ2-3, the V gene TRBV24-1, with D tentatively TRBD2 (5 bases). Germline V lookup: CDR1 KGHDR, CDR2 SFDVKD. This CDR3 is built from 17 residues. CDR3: CASSDPAGLEPGNTQYF. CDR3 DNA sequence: TGTGCCTCCAGTGATCCCGCCGGCCTGGAACCCGGGAATACGCAGTATTTT.

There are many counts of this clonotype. DNA of the CDR3: TGTGCCAGCAGTCAGGGGACCTACAATGAGCAGTACTTC. Its protein is CASSQGTYNEQYF. The chain recombines TRBV4-2 with TRBJ2-7; D perhaps matches TRBD1 (6 bases). V lost 6 bases and J lost 7, with 16 bases in between. CDR1 LGHNA and CDR2 YNFKEQ come from the germline V gene. The CDR3 loop spans 13 amino acids.

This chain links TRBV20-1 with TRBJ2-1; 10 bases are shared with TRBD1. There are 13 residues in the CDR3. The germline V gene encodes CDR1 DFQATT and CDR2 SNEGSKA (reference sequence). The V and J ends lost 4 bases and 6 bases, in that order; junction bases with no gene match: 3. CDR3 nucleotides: TGCAGTGCTAAAGGGACAGGGGTCAATGAGCAGTTCTTC. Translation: CSAKGTGVNEQFF.

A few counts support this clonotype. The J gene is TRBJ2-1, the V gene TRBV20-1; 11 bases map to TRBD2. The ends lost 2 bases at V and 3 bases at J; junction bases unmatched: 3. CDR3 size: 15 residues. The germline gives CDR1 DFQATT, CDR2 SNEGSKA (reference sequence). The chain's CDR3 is CSARLGLAVYNEQFF. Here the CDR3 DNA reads TGCAGTGCTAGACTGGGACTAGCGGTCTACAATGAGCAGTTCTTC.

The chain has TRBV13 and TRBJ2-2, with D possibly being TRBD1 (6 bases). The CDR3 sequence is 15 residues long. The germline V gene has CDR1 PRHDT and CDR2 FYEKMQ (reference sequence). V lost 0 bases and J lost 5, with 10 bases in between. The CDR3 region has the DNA TGTGCCAGCAGCTTAGGCCCTACAGGGACCGGGGAGCTGTTTTTT. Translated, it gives CASSLGPTGTGELFF.

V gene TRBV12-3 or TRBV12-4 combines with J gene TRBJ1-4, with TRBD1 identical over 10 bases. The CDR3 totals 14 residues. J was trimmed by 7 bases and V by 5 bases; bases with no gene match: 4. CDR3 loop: CASSPGQGFEKLFF. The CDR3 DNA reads TGTGCCAGCAGTCCGGGACAGGGGTTTGAAAAACTGTTTTTT.

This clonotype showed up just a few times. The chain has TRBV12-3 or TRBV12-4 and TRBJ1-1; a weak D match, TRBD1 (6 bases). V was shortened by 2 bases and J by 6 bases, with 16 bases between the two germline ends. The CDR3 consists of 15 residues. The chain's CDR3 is CASSLNRGPQAEAFF. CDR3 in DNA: TGTGCCAGCAGTTTAAATCGGGGGCCCCAGGCTGAAGCTTTCTTT.

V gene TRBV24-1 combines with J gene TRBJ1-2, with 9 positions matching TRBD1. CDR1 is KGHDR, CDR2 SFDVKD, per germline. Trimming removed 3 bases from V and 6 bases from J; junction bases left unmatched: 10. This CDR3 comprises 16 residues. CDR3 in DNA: TGTGCCACCAGTGATCCGGGACAGGGTAAGGAGGATGGCTACACCTTC. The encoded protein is CATSDPGQGKEDGYTF.

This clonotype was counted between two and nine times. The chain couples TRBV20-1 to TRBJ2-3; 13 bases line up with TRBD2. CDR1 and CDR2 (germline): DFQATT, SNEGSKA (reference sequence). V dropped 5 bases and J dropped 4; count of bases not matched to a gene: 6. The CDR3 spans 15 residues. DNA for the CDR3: TGCAGTGCTTCACGACTAGCGGGGGGCGCAGATACGCAGTATTTT. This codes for CSASRLAGGADTQYF.

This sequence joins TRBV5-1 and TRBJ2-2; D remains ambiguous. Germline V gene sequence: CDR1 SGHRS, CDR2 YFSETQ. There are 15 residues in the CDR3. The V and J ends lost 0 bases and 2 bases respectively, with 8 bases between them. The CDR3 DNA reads TGCGCCAGCAGCTTGGCCTGGGCCAACACCGGGGAGCTGTTTTTT. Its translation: CASSLAWANTGELFF. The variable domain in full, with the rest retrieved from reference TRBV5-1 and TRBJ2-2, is KAGVTQTPRYLIKTRGQQVTLSCSPISGHRSVSWYQQTPGQGLQFLFEYFSETQRNKGNFPGRFSGRQFSNSRSEMNVSTLELGDSALYLCASSLAWANTGELFFGEGSRLTVL.

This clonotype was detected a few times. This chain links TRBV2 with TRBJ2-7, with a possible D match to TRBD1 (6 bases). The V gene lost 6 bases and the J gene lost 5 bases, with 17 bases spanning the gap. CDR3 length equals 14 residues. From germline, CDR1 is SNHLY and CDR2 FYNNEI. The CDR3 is CASSDLRGTHEQYF. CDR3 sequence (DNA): TGTGCCAGCAGCGACTTGAGGGGGACCCACGAGCAGTACTTC.

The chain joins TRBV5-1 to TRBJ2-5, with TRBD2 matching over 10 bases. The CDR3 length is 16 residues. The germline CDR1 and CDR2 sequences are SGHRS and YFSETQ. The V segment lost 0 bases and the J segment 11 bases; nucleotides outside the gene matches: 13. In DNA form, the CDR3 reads TGCGCCAGCAGCTTGGCGAGGACTAGCGGTAACAATGAGCAGTACTTC. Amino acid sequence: CASSLARTSGNNEQYF.

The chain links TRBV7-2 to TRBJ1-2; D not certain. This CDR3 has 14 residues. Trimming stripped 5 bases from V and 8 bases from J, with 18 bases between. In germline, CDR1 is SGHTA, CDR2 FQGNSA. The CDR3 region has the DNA TGTGCCAGCAGCCAGGTGGGCAGGTACCAAGGCTACACCTTC. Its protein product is CASSQVGRYQGYTF.

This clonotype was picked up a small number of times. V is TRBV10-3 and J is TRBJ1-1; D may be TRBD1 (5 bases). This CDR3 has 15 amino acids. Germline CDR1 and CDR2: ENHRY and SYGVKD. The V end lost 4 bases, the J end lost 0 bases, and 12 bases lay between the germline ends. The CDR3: CAISGAGAMNTEAFF. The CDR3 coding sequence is TGTGCCATCAGTGGCGCTGGGGCGATGAACACTGAAGCTTTCTTT.

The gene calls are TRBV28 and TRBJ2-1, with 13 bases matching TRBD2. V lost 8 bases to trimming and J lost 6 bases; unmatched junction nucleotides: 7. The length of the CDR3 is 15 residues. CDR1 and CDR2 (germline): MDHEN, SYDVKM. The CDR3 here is CASLQGLAGSNEQFF. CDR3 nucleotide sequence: TGTGCCAGCCTGCAGGGACTAGCGGGATCCAATGAGCAGTTCTTC.

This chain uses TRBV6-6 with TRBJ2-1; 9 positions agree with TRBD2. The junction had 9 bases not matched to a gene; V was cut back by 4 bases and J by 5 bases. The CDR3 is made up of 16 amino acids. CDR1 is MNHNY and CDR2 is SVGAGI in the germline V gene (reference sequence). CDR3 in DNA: TGTGCCAGCAGTTTACCGCGGGGGGGCCCCGACAATGAGCAGTTCTTC. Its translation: CASSLPRGGPDNEQFF.

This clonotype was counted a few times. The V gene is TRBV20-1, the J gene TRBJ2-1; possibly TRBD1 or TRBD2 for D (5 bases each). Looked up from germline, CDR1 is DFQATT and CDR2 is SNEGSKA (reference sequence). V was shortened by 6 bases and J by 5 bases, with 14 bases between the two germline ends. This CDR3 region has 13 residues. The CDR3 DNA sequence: TGCAGTGCGAGGGGAACTAAAAACAATGAGCAGTTCTTC. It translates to CSARGTKNNEQFF.

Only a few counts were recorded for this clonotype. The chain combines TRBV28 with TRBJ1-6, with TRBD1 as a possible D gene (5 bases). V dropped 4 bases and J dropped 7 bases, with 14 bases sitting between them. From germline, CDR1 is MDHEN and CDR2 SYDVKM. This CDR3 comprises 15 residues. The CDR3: CASSYSQGLNSPLHF. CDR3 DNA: TGTGCCAGCAGTTACTCCCAGGGATTGAATTCACCCCTCCACTTT.

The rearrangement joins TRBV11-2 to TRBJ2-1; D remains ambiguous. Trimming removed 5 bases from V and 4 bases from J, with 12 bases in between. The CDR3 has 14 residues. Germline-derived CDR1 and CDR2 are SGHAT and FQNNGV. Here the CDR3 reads CASSARTVYNEQFF. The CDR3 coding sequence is TGTGCCAGCAGCGCCAGGACGGTTTACAATGAGCAGTTCTTC.

CDR3 DNA sequence: TGTGCCAGCAGCCAAGCTCGAGGCGCTAATGAAAAACTGTTTTTT. Translated, it gives CASSQARGANEKLFF. This chain joins TRBV14 and TRBJ1-4; D not certain. Germline V gene data show CDR1 as SGHDN and CDR2 as FVKESK. This CDR3 comprises 15 residues. Trimming took off 1 base at V and 3 bases at J, with 9 bases between the two ends.

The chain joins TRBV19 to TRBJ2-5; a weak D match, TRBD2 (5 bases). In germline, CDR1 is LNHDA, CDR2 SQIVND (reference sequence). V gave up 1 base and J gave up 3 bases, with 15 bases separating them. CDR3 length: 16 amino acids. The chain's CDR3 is CASSIAWRVKEETQYF. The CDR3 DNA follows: TGTGCCAGTAGTATAGCCTGGCGGGTAAAGGAAGAGACCCAGTACTTC.

The CDR3 DNA follows: TGTGCCACCAGCGGTGAGCGGGGGGGCACAGATACGCAGTATTTT. This sequence encodes CATSGERGGTDTQYF. This rearrangement joins TRBV15 to TRBJ2-3; the match to TRBD2 covers 9 bases. The junction had 4 bases not matched to a gene; V was cut back by 5 bases and J by 1 base. The length of the CDR3 is 15 residues. From germline, CDR1 is LNHNV and CDR2 YYDKDF (reference sequence).

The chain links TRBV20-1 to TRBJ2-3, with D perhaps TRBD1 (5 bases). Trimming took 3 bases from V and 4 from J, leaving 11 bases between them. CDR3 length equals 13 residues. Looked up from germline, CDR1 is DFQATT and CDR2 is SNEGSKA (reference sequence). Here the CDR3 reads CSASSLGPDTQYF. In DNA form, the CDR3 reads TGCAGTGCTAGTTCTCTGGGGCCAGATACGCAGTATTTT.